A selection of T cell receptor beta chains follows, all from one sample in a study of blood T cell repertoires in COVID-19. Using immunoSEQ multiplex PCR, the repertoire was profiled, and TCRdb retains in-frame clones only, with some absent. The table includes roughly 670,000 clones, 70% to 90% detected once. The specimen sequenced was peripheral blood. The receptors stem from a woman between 18 and 29 years old with acute or convalescent COVID-19. CDR3s include the opening cysteine and the closing phenylalanine or tryptophan. The D gene is left open where the match is weak. Size tells how often a clone was seen (once, few, many) or the class of an expanded clone, and some rows leave it out.

j_gene	abundance	d_gene	v_gene	CDR3aa	CDR3nt
TRBJ1-6	NA	NA	TRBV27	CASSSIGGRKNSPLHF	TGTGCCAGCAGTTCTATAGGGGGAAGGAAGAATTCACCCCTCCACTTT
TRBJ1-2	few	TRBD1	TRBV7-9	CASSQQTGPIYGYTF	TGTGCCAGCAGCCAACAGACAGGGCCAATCTATGGCTACACCTTC
TRBJ2-1	NA	TRBD1	TRBV3-1/TRBV3-2	CASSQDLRDRVANEQFF	TGTGCCAGCAGCCAAGACCTCCGGGACAGGGTGGCCAATGAGCAGTTCTTC
TRBJ1-2	NA	TRBD1	TRBV5-4	CASSPFGQGGYGYTF	TGTGCCAGCAGCCCCTTCGGACAGGGTGGATATGGCTACACCTTC
TRBJ2-7	NA	TRBD2	TRBV6-5	CASSIGTSGAYEQYF	TGTGCCAGCAGTATCGGGACTAGCGGAGCCTACGAGCAGTACTTC
TRBJ1-2	NA	NA	TRBV29-1	CSVGVGGSAYGYTF	TGCAGCGTTGGGGTAGGCGGCAGTGCCTATGGCTACACCTTC
TRBJ2-5	NA	TRBD2	TRBV5-5	CASSSDRSPGLATIETQYF	TGTGCCAGCAGCTCAGACCGCTCTCCGGGACTAGCGACCATAGAGACCCAGTACTTC
TRBJ1-2	NA	NA	TRBV2	CASRSQGGYGYTF	TGTGCCAGCAGATCACAGGGAGGGTATGGCTACACCTTC
TRBJ1-2	NA	NA	TRBV5-6	CASSLRRGGYTF	TGTGCCAGCAGCTTGAGGCGCGGGGGCTACACCTTC
TRBJ1-2	NA	NA	TRBV7-2	CASSLGGDYGYTF	TGTGCCAGCAGCTTAGGGGGAGACTATGGCTACACCTTC
TRBJ1-1	NA	NA	TRBV9	CASSARFNTEAFF	TGTGCCAGCAGCGCGCGATTTAACACTGAAGCTTTCTTT
TRBJ1-2	NA	NA	TRBV5-1	CASSLEAGQGGYTF	TGCGCCAGCAGCTTAGAGGCAGGTCAGGGGGGCTACACCTTC
TRBJ2-1	few	TRBD1	TRBV19	CASSPRRTGDNEQFF	TGTGCCAGTAGTCCTCGCCGGACAGGGGACAATGAGCAGTTCTTC
TRBJ1-2	NA	NA	TRBV5-1	CASSLAGPGGKVGYTF	TGCGCCAGCAGCTTGGCAGGTCCGGGGGGCAAGGTCGGCTACACCTTC
TRBJ1-1	NA	NA	TRBV19	CASSIFDTTEAFF	TGTGCCAGTAGTATTTTTGACACCACTGAAGCTTTCTTT
TRBJ1-1	NA	NA	TRBV9	CASSVAGVGNTEAFF	TGTGCCAGCAGCGTTGCAGGGGTAGGGAACACTGAAGCTTTCTTT
TRBJ2-7	NA	TRBD1	TRBV11-2	CASSSGTGGYEQYF	TGTGCCAGCAGTTCCGGGACAGGGGGCTACGAGCAGTACTTC
TRBJ1-2	NA	NA	TRBV9	CASSAANYGYTF	TGTGCCAGCAGCGCTGCTAACTATGGCTACACCTTC
TRBJ1-1	NA	TRBD1	TRBV7-3	CASSYGTGNTEAFF	TGTGCCAGCAGTTACGGGACAGGGAACACTGAAGCTTTCTTT
TRBJ1-1	NA	NA	TRBV9	CASSEGGNTEAFF	TGTGCCAGCAGCGAAGGGGGAAACACTGAAGCTTTCTTT
TRBJ1-2	few	NA	TRBV7-3	CASSSPSRLGVLLTNYGYTF	TGTGCCAGCAGCTCGCCCTCACGTTTAGGGGTCCTACTTACTAACTATGGCTACACCTTC
TRBJ2-3	NA	NA	TRBV30	CASGGFTTDTQYF	TGTGCCTCTGGCGGGTTCACCACAGATACGCAGTATTTT
TRBJ1-2	NA	TRBD1	TRBV6-2/TRBV6-3	CASSWAQGAGYTF	TGTGCCAGCAGTTGGGCCCAGGGGGCTGGCTACACCTTC
TRBJ1-2	NA	TRBD1	TRBV6-5	CASSYVDRGYGYTF	TGTGCCAGCAGTTACGTGGACAGGGGATATGGCTACACCTTC
TRBJ1-2	NA	TRBD1	TRBV27	CASSNLGTGILYGYTF	TGTGCCAGCAGCAACCTCGGGACAGGGATTCTCTATGGCTACACCTTC
TRBJ1-4	once	TRBD1	TRBV2	CASSESWDSNEKLFF	TGTGCCAGCAGTGAAAGTTGGGACAGCAATGAAAAACTGTTTTTT
TRBJ2-7	NA	TRBD2	TRBV5-1	CASSMGLAGAYEQYF	TGCGCCAGCAGCATGGGACTAGCGGGGGCCTACGAGCAGTACTTC
TRBJ1-2	once	NA	TRBV2	CASSVEDVYTF	TGTGCCAGCAGTGTAGAAGATGTCTACACCTTC
TRBJ2-3	NA	NA	TRBV24-1	CATSEGQSTDTQYF	TGTGCCACCAGTGAAGGACAGAGCACAGATACGCAGTATTTT
TRBJ1-1	NA	NA	TRBV9	CASSVDSLNTEAFF	TGTGCCAGCAGCGTAGACAGTTTGAACACTGAAGCTTTCTTT
TRBJ1-2	NA	TRBD1	TRBV7-6	CASSPRQGIGYGYTF	TGTGCCAGCAGCCCCAGACAGGGGATTGGGTATGGCTACACCTTC
TRBJ2-7	NA	TRBD1	TRBV10-3	CAIMDRGREYEQYF	TGTGCCATCATGGACAGGGGCAGGGAGTACGAGCAGTACTTC
TRBJ1-2	NA	TRBD1	TRBV4-3	CASSQDRDSAYYGYTF	TGCGCCAGCAGCCAAGATAGGGACAGCGCTTACTATGGCTACACCTTC
TRBJ1-3	NA	NA	TRBV6-5	CASSSRDSGNTIYF	TGTGCCAGCAGTAGCCGGGACTCTGGAAACACCATATATTTT
TRBJ1-5	NA	TRBD1	TRBV10-1	CASTLFPGQGFSQPQHF	TGCGCCAGCACCCTCTTCCCGGGACAGGGATTCAGTCAGCCCCAGCATTTT
TRBJ1-5	NA	NA	TRBV27	CASSLMRIGQPQHF	TGTGCCAGCAGTTTAATGAGGATTGGGCAGCCCCAGCATTTT